This TCR beta chain was sequenced for a study of blood T cells in healthy people across ages. Combining a sample-barcoded 5' primer with a J-beta primer mix, a second PCR ran for about 6 to 11 cycles. TCRdb passed the 5' RACE reads through MiXCR, listing each CDR3 protein once. The sample has more than 600,000 distinct CDR3 sequences, around 25% seen once; the top ten hold just under 9.5%. The CDR3 has 12 amino acids. Germline-derived CDR1 and CDR2 are SQVTM and ANQGSEA. Trimming pared 3 bases from V and 9 bases from J, leaving 14 bases between. The authors drew about 9.5 milliliters of peripheral blood from each donor. These data were also filed under a second study, of T cells of mothers and their children. That paper states: Approximately 2.7 million TCR beta reads per child versus over 9 million per mother. An overlap that was slightly higher, though non-significant, was seen in related mother-child pairs versus unrelated pairs.

This sequence originates from a boy aged 5-17 years in good health. Sequencing input: blood. This chain connects TRBV29-1 to TRBJ1-2; possibly TRBD1 for D (6 bases). The CDR3 DNA reads as TGCAGCGTTGATCTTTCTCAGGGGAGCTACACCTTC. Its translation is CSVDLSQGSYTF. Combining the CDR3 with reference TRBV29-1 and TRBJ1-2 gives the whole variable domain SAVISQKPSRDICQRGTSLTIQCQVDSQVTMMFWYRQQPGQSLTLIATANQGSEATYESGFVIDKFPISRPNLTFSTLTVSNMSPEDSSIYLCSVDLSQGSYTFGSGTRLTVV.